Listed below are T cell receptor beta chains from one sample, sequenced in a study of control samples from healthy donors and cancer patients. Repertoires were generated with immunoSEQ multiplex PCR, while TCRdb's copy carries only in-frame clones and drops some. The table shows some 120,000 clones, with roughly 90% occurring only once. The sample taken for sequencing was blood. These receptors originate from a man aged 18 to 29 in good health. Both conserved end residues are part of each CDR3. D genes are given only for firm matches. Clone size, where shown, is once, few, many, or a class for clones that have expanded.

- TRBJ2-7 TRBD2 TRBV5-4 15 TGTGCCAGCAGCTTACTAGCGGGAGGGTCCTACGAGCAGTACTTC CASSLLAGGSYEQYF
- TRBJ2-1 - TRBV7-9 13 TGTGCCAGCAGCCTGACAGGCCCGAATGAGCAGTTCTTC CASSLTGPNEQFF
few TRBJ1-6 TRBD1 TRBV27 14 TGTGCCAGCACCCGCCCACAGGGGAATTCACCCCTCCACTTT CASTRPQGNSPLHF
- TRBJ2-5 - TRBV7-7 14 TGTGCTAGCAGCTTAGGAGGCAGCGGGGAGACCCAGTACTTC CASSLGGSGETQYF
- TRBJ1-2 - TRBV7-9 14 TGTGCCAGCAGCTTAGCAAACAGGGCCTATGGCTACACCTTC CASSLANRAYGYTF
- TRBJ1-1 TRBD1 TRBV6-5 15 TGTGCCAGCAGTTCTCTTGGGACAGGTAACACTGAAGCTTTCTTT CASSSLGTGNTEAFF
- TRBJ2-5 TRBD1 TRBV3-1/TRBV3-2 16 TGTGCCAGCAGCCAAACGACAGGGGGGTACCAAGAGACCCAGTACTTC CASSQTTGGYQETQYF
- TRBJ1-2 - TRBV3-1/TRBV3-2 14 TGTGCCAGCAGCCAACGGTCAGCTAACTATGGCTACACCTTC CASSQRSANYGYTF
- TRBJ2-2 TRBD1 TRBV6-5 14 TGTGCCAGCAGACCGACAGGGGGCAGCGGGGAGCTGTTTTTT CASRPTGGSGELFF
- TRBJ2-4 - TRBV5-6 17 TGTGCCAGCAGCTTAGCGGGTAGGAGTGGGACCAAAAACATTCAGTACTTC CASSLAGRSGTKNIQYF
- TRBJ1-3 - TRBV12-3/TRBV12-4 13 TGTGCCAGCAGGGGCACAGGGATGGGAACCATATATTTT CASRGTGMGTIYF
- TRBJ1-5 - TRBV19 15 TGTGCCAGTAGTATATTACAGGGCAGCAATCAGCCCCAGCATTTT CASSILQGSNQPQHF
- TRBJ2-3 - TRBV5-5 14 TGTGCCAGCAGCCCAGGACACCCCACAGATACGCAGTATTTT CASSPGHPTDTQYF
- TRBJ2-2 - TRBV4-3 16 TGCGCCAGCAGCCAAGACTATCCCAGGGCAGACCGGGAGCTGTTTTTT CASSQDYPRADRELFF
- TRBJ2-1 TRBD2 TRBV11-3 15 TGTGCCAGCCGGGCGGAACGGGAGGGCTCCCATGAGCAGTTCTTC CASRAEREGSHEQFF
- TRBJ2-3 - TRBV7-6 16 TGTGCCAGCAGCTTAGCAGGACCCAATATCACAGATACGCAGTATTTT CASSLAGPNITDTQYF
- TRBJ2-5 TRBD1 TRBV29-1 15 TGCAGCGTTGATTGGGACAGGGGGGGACAAGAGACCCAGTACTTC CSVDWDRGGQETQYF
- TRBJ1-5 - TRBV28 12 TGTGCCAGCAGAGGGCGTTGGGAGCCCCAGCATTTT CASRGRWEPQHF
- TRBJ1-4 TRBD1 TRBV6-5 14 TGTGCCAGCAGTCGACAGGGGGCTGGGGAAAAACTGTTTTTT CASSRQGAGEKLFF
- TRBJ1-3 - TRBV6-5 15 TGTGCCAGCATGGTCGAGGGAAGCGCACGAAACACCATATATTTT CASMVEGSARNTIYF
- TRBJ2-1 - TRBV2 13 TGTGCCAGCACCGGAGGGACAGCAAATGAGCAGTTCTTC CASTGGTANEQFF
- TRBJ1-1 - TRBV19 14 TGTGCCAGTAGTACAACAGGGATAATGACTGAAGCTTTCTTT CASSTTGIMTEAFF
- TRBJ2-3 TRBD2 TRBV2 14 TGTGCCAGCAGTGGGGGAGGGCGCGAAGATACGCAGTATTTT CASSGGGREDTQYF
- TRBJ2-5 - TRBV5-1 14 TGCGCCAGCAGCTTGGGTGACAACCAAGAGACCCAGTACTTC CASSLGDNQETQYF
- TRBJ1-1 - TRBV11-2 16 TGTGCCAGCAGCTTAGGTTTTTCCAGTAAGAACACTGAAGCTTTCTTT CASSLGFSSKNTEAFF
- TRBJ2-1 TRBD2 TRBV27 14 TGTGCCAGCAGTTCGCTAGCGGGAAGGAATGAGCAGTTCTTC CASSSLAGRNEQFF